These T cell receptor beta chains were read from a single sample in a study of CD8+CD57+ T cells in acquired aplastic anemia. TCRdb called the reads again in MiXCR, with one record for every CDR3 protein. The table records 190,000 or so distinct CDR3 sequences, approximately 48% of them present only once. The sample was sorted CD4+, CD8+, or CD8+CD57+ T cells (not recorded which) from PBMCs. These TCRs come from a human donor with aplastic anemia. Each CDR3 is given with its conserved first and last residue. Each record gives: CDR3 DNA, CDR3 protein, CDR3 length, J gene, V gene, clone size, D gene. The D gene is left open where the match is weak. Clone size is given for some rows only: seen once, a few or many times, or a class if the clone is expanded.

TGTGCCAGCAGTACCGTACAGAGCTACGAGCAGTACTTC,CASSTVQSYEQYF,13,TRBJ2-7,TRBV2,-,-
TGTGCCAGCAGCGAGCAGAGCTACGAGCAGTACTTC,CASSEQSYEQYF,12,TRBJ2-7,TRBV13,-,-
TGTGCCAGCAAGGGACAGTTAAGTGAAAAACTGTTTTTT,CASKGQLSEKLFF,13,TRBJ1-4,TRBV12-3/TRBV12-4,-,TRBD1
TGTGCCAGCAGCCCACTGTCCCTCACTGAAGCTTTCTTT,CASSPLSLTEAFF,13,TRBJ1-1,TRBV3-1,many,-
TGTGCCAGCAGCTTAGACAGGGACTATAATTCACCCCTCCACTTT,CASSLDRDYNSPLHF,15,TRBJ1-6,TRBV7-6,-,-
TGTGCCAGCAGTCGGGCATGGGACACTGAAGCTTTCTTT,CASSRAWDTEAFF,13,TRBJ1-1,TRBV12-3/TRBV12-4,many,-
TGTGCCAGTAGTACTGAATACGGGACGGTGGAAGAGACCCAGTACTTC,CASSTEYGTVEETQYF,16,TRBJ2-5,TRBV19,-,-
TGTGCCAGCAGTCCTACGACAGGGAGGGAAAAACTGTTTTTT,CASSPTTGREKLFF,14,TRBJ1-4,TRBV7-2,-,TRBD1
TGTGCCACCAGCGTCAGGCTCCTCTACGAGCAGTACTTC,CATSVRLLYEQYF,13,TRBJ2-7,TRBV15,-,-
TGCAGCGTCGGGACAGGGGGCACAGATACGCAGTATTTT,CSVGTGGTDTQYF,13,TRBJ2-3,TRBV29-1,few,TRBD1
TGTGCCAGCAGCTTTGTCCCAGGCGGAGATACGCAGTATTTT,CASSFVPGGDTQYF,14,TRBJ2-3,TRBV7-2,-,-
TGCAGTGCTCCGGCGGGGGTAATCAACTATGGCTACACCTTC,CSAPAGVINYGYTF,14,TRBJ1-2,TRBV20-1,-,-
TGTGCCAGCAGCGCAGGGACAGGGGACCGGTCCGAGCAGTACTTC,CASSAGTGDRSEQYF,15,TRBJ2-7,TRBV9,-,TRBD1
TGTGCCAGCAGCCCTGGGTCCGGCGTGGGCCCGGGATACGAGCAGTACTTC,CASSPGSGVGPGYEQYF,17,TRBJ2-7,TRBV7-2,-,-
TGTGCCAGCAGTGCTCTAGCGGGAGTAGATACGCAGTATTTT,CASSALAGVDTQYF,14,TRBJ2-3,TRBV6-1,many,TRBD2
TGTGCCAGCAGCACATACCAGGGGCCTCGTAACGAGCAGTACTTC,CASSTYQGPRNEQYF,15,TRBJ2-7,TRBV7-2,-,-
TGTGCCAGCTCCCGGACAGGGGTCACAGATAAGCAGTATTTT,CASSRTGVTDKQYF,14,TRBJ2-3,TRBV28,-,TRBD1
TGTGCCAGTGGGAAAGTAGTCTCTGGAAACACCTTC,CASGKVVSGNTF,12,TRBJ1-2,TRBV19,once,-
TGTGCCACCAGTGCCCCTCTCAGGACCGGGGAGCTGTTTTTT,CATSAPLRTGELFF,14,TRBJ2-2,TRBV24-1,-,-
TGCAGTGCTAGTGGGGCAGGGGGAGGATGGCCCCAGCATTTT,CSASGAGGGWPQHF,14,TRBJ1-5,TRBV20-1,once,TRBD1
TGCAGTGCGCACCAAACTAGCGGGAGATCCTACGAGCAGTACTTC,CSAHQTSGRSYEQYF,15,TRBJ2-7,TRBV20-1,-,TRBD2